Listed here are 29 T cell receptor beta chains from one sample, sequenced in a study of beta chain features in type 1 diabetes. Findings and caveats of the study: When Type 1 diabetes patients were examined, their TCRB CDR3s proved moderately but significantly shorter in all four CD4+ subsets.

TCRB transcripts that were expressed got sequenced, as all of the isolated RNA had been reverse transcribed. Method: immunoSEQ multiplex PCR; TCRdb's copy keeps in-frame clones and lacks some. The repertoire holds about 390,000 clones, with over 9% as singletons. No antigen has been assigned to these receptors. The specimen was central memory CD4+ T cells from blood. The receptors were sampled from a man aged 25 to 45 with type 1 diabetes.

This chain connects TRBV5-1 to TRBJ1-2, with 9 bases lining up with TRBD1. Germline CDR1 SGHRS, CDR2 YFSETQ. The CDR3 runs to 14 residues. With V trimmed by 3 bases and J by 5 bases, 5 bases remained unmatched. The CDR3 DNA follows: TGCGCCAGCAGCTGGGGACAGGGACCATATGGCTACACCTTC. Its translation is CASSWGQGPYGYTF.

This clone came up many times. This rearrangement joins TRBV29-1 to TRBJ2-5; no clear D gene. V dropped 7 bases and J dropped 2 bases, with 14 bases sitting between them. CDR3 length equals 13 residues. Per the germline V gene, CDR1 is SQVTM and CDR2 is ANQGSEA. CDR3 sequence: CSGYRAGQETQYF. CDR3 nucleotide sequence: TGCAGCGGATATCGGGCCGGACAAGAGACCCAGTACTTC. The full variable domain, its missing parts supplied by reference TRBV29-1 and TRBJ2-5, is SAVISQKPSRDICQRGTSLTIQCQVDSQVTMMFWYRQQPGQSLTLIATANQGSEATYESGFVIDKFPISRPNLTFSTLTVSNMSPEDSSIYLCSGYRAGQETQYFGPGTRLLVL.

This clone was observed a handful of times. This chain connects TRBV28 to TRBJ2-1, with D possibly TRBD1 on 5 matching bases. V was clipped by 6 bases and J by 9 bases, with 9 bases between them. Germline V gives CDR1 MDHEN, CDR2 SYDVKM. The CDR3 sequence is 11 residues long. The CDR3 loop reads CASSYRSEQFF. CDR3 coding DNA: TGTGCCAGCAGCTACAGGAGTGAGCAGTTCTTC.

The chain couples TRBV6-6 to TRBJ1-2; tentative D call: TRBD1 (6 bases). V lost 5 bases to trimming and J lost 4 bases, with 11 bases between them. The CDR3 contains 13 residues. The germline gives CDR1 MNHNY, CDR2 SVGAGI (reference sequence). CDR3 protein: CASSGQLVYGYTF. CDR3 nucleotide sequence: TGTGCCAGCAGTGGACAGTTGGTCTATGGCTACACCTTC.

This clone was detected many times. The J gene is TRBJ2-1, the V gene TRBV14, with D possibly being TRBD2 (6 bases). The V gene lost 0 bases and the J gene lost 8 bases, with 17 bases spanning the gap. The CDR3 covers 16 residues. The germline V gene has CDR1 SGHDN and CDR2 FVKESK. The CDR3 DNA reads as TGTGCCAGCAGCCAAGAATGGGCCGGGCGCGGGGATGAGCAGTTCTTC. It translates to CASSQEWAGRGDEQFF.

The genes are TRBV11-2 and TRBJ2-3; D tentatively fits TRBD1 or TRBD2 (5 bases each). The CDR3 is 17 amino acids. Germline values: CDR1 SGHAT, CDR2 FQNNGV. V was pared by 5 bases and J by 1 base, with 19 bases between. CDR3 sequence: CASSLYGASPGTDTQYF. CDR3 DNA sequence: TGTGCCAGCAGCCTCTACGGGGCCTCCCCGGGCACAGATACGCAGTATTTT.

The chain carries TRBV6-5 and TRBJ2-1; 13 positions agree with TRBD2. V trimming: 4 bases; J trimming: 7 bases; junction bases outside the gene matches: 1. Germline V lookup: CDR1 MNHEY, CDR2 SVGAGI. The CDR3 runs to 14 residues. The CDR3, as DNA: TGTGCCAGCAGTTCGACTAGCGGGAGGAATGAGCAGTTCTTC. It translates to CASSSTSGRNEQFF.

This clone showed up just a few times. CDR3: CASTPQGSTGELFF. The CDR3 nucleotides read TGTGCCAGCACCCCACAGGGCTCCACCGGGGAGCTGTTTTTT. This sequence joins TRBV18 and TRBJ2-2; D is possibly TRBD1 (6 bases). Between the trimmed V and J ends, which lost 8 bases and 4 bases, there was a span of 14 bases. The CDR3 is 14 residues long. Germline values: CDR1 KGHSH, CDR2 LQKENI.

This clone turned up a few times. This chain joins TRBV15 and TRBJ2-5; D may be TRBD1 or TRBD2 (5 bases each). Trimming pared 6 bases from V and 5 bases from J, leaving 19 bases between. Germline V gives CDR1 LNHNV, CDR2 YYDKDF (reference sequence). The CDR3 is 15 amino acids. The CDR3 nucleotides read TGTGCCACCAGGGGGGACGTTCGAGGGTGGGAGACCCAGTACTTC. Protein: CATRGDVRGWETQYF. The entire variable domain, with the rest obtained from reference TRBV15 and TRBJ2-5, is as follows: DAMVIQNPRYQVTQFGKPVTLSCSQTLNHNVMYWYQQKSSQAPKLLFHYYDKDFNNEADTPDNFQSRRPNTSFCFLDIRSPGLGDTAMYLCATRGDVRGWETQYFGPGTRLLVL.

CDR3 sequence (DNA): TGTGCCAGCAGGCGAGCAGCGAGCTCCTACGAGCAGTACTTC. Its translation is CASRRAASSYEQYF. The chain couples TRBV6-1 to TRBJ2-7; no reliable D call. Germline V lookup: CDR1 MNHNS, CDR2 SASEGT. The CDR3 runs to 14 residues. V shed 6 bases and J shed 0 bases, with 12 bases lying between them.

The V call is TRBV4-1, the J call TRBJ2-1, with D possibly being TRBD2 (5 bases). The V and J ends lost 0 bases and 8 bases respectively, with 20 bases between them. CDR3 length: 17 amino acids. The germline V gene has CDR1 MGHRA and CDR2 YSYEKL. Written as DNA, the CDR3 is TGCGCCAGCAGCCAAGACCCCCCCAGTACGGGGAACGATGAGCAGTTCTTC. Amino acids: CASSQDPPSTGNDEQFF.

This clone appeared many times. CDR3 loop: CASSEGQGENEQFF. In DNA form, the CDR3 reads TGTGCCAGCAGCGAGGGACAGGGGGAGAATGAGCAGTTCTTC. The J gene is TRBJ2-1, the V gene TRBV14; TRBD1 matches 11 bases. V shed 5 bases and J 7 bases; nucleotides not matched to a gene: 4. From germline, CDR1 is SGHDN and CDR2 FVKESK. The CDR3 extends over 14 amino acids.

This clone was counted between two and nine times. The rearrangement links TRBV28 to TRBJ2-7, with D possibly being TRBD1 (6 bases). V gave up 5 bases and J gave up 4 bases, with 21 bases separating them. The CDR3 consists of 16 residues. The germline V gene encodes CDR1 MDHEN and CDR2 SYDVKM. CDR3 DNA: TGTGCCAGCAGTCCACCCAGGGGAAGGAGAGGGTACGAGCAGTACTTC. Amino acids: CASSPPRGRRGYEQYF.

This clone has ten or more counts. The V and J genes are TRBV7-9 and TRBJ2-3, with D uncertain. The CDR3 has 15 residues. Between the trimmed V and J ends, which lost 1 base and 2 bases, there was a span of 10 bases. Germline CDR1 SEHNR, CDR2 FQNEAQ (reference sequence). This CDR3 is CASSLGQADTDTQYF. The DNA for the CDR3 is TGTGCCAGCAGCTTAGGTCAGGCCGACACAGATACGCAGTATTTT. The full variable domain, with the rest looked up from reference TRBV7-9 and TRBJ2-3, is DTGVSQNPRHKITKRGQNVTFRCDPISEHNRLYWYRQTLGQGPEFLTYFQNEAQLEKSRLLSDRFSAERPKGSFSTLEIQRTEQGDSAMYLCASSLGQADTDTQYFGPGTRLTVL.

This clone has only a few counts. The chain combines TRBV7-2 with TRBJ1-1; D unclear. Germline V gene data show CDR1 as SGHTA and CDR2 as FQGNSA. This CDR3 is 12 amino acids long. The ends were cut back, 2 bases at V and 7 bases at J, with 8 bases in the middle. CDR3 sequence reads: CASSLLFFEAFF. CDR3 nucleotides: TGTGCCAGCAGCTTACTCTTTTTTGAAGCTTTCTTT.

In this sample, this clone turned up a few times. The chain links TRBV7-3 to TRBJ2-1, with D perhaps TRBD1 (6 bases). Germline V lookup: CDR1 SGHTA, CDR2 FQGTGA. The CDR3 loop spans 18 amino acids. The ends were cut back, 3 bases at V and 4 bases at J, with 22 bases in the middle. CDR3 nucleotides: TGTGCCAGCAGCTTTAATGACTATATTCGACAGGCATACAATGAGCAGTTCTTC. Encoded protein: CASSFNDYIRQAYNEQFF.

This clone was observed a few times. The rearrangement joins TRBV6-5 to TRBJ1-5; the D is unclear. The CDR3 has 15 residues. Between the trimmed V and J ends, which lost 6 bases and 1 base, there was a span of 13 bases. Germline values: CDR1 MNHEY, CDR2 SVGAGI. CDR3 amino acids: CASRSKGDSNQPQHF. The CDR3 nucleotides read TGTGCCAGCAGGTCAAAGGGCGACAGCAATCAGCCCCAGCATTTT.

This clone has a handful of counts. This chain links TRBV5-4 with TRBJ2-7, with TRBD2 matching over 7 bases. After removal of 3 bases from V and 6 bases from J, the junction contained 12 bases not matched to a gene. The germline V gene encodes CDR1 SGHNT and CDR2 YYREEE (reference sequence). This CDR3 spans 15 amino acids. The CDR3 is CASSSSSGRLGEQYF. As DNA, the CDR3 is TGTGCCAGCAGCTCATCATCCGGGAGGCTGGGCGAGCAGTACTTC. Filled out from reference TRBV5-4 and TRBJ2-7, the complete variable domain reads ETGVTQSPTHLIKTRGQQVTLRCSSQSGHNTVSWYQQALGQGPQFIFQYYREEENGRGNFPPRFSGLQFPNYSSELNVNALELDDSALYLCASSSSSGRLGEQYFGPGTRLTVT.

This clone was observed many times. The J gene is TRBJ2-3, the V gene TRBV4-2; 7 bases agree with TRBD1. The junction had 4 bases not matched to a gene; V was cut back by 6 bases and J by 1 base. The CDR3 has 14 amino acids. Germline V gene sequence: CDR1 LGHNA, CDR2 YNFKEQ. The chain's CDR3 is CASRAGQGTDTQYF. The CDR3 DNA reads as TGTGCCAGCAGAGCAGGACAGGGCACAGATACGCAGTATTTT.

This clone was detected only a few times. The chain is built from TRBV7-2 and TRBJ1-5, with 7 bases matching TRBD1. J gave up 0 bases and V 1 base, and 6 bases lay outside the gene matches. This CDR3 has 17 amino acids. Germline V gene sequence: CDR1 SGHTA, CDR2 FQGNSA. The CDR3 DNA is TGTGCCAGCAGCTTAGGGTCAGGGGGGCTTAGCAATCAGCCCCAGCATTTT. Its protein is CASSLGSGGLSNQPQHF.

This clone has a handful of counts. The rearrangement uses TRBV27 and TRBJ2-7; maybe TRBD1 (6 bases). The CDR3 runs to 16 residues. Germline CDR1 MNHEY, CDR2 SMNVEV (reference sequence). With 4 bases removed from V and 5 bases from J, the gap between germline ends came to 21 bases. The CDR3 DNA sequence: TGTGCCAGCAGTTCGCTCCAAACCGGGACAATCGACGAGCAGTACTTC. It is translated as CASSSLQTGTIDEQYF.

The rearrangement links TRBV19 to TRBJ2-1; D is unclear. The ends were cut back, 6 bases at V and 3 bases at J, with 15 bases in the middle. Germline CDR1 LNHDA, CDR2 SQIVND (reference sequence). This CDR3 has 15 amino acids. The CDR3 spells CASRKRRSDYNEQFF. DNA of the CDR3: TGTGCCAGTAGGAAGAGGCGGTCCGACTACAATGAGCAGTTCTTC.

This clone has more than one count but fewer than ten. The chain couples TRBV14 to TRBJ2-5, with 8 bases that match TRBD2. Germline CDR1 reads SGHDN; CDR2 reads FVKESK. V gave up 2 bases and J gave up 5 bases; unmatched junction bases: 7. This CDR3 is 15 amino acids long. CDR3 protein: CASSQSSGLSETQYF. The CDR3 DNA sequence: TGTGCCAGCAGCCAATCTAGCGGGCTGTCGGAGACCCAGTACTTC. Variable domain in full (rest from reference TRBV14 and TRBJ2-5): EAGVTQFPSHSVIEKGQTVTLRCDPISGHDNLYWYRRVMGKEIKFLLHFVKESKQDESGMPNNRFLAERTGGTYSTLKVQPAELEDSGVYFCASSQSSGLSETQYFGPGTRLLVL.

V is TRBV5-5 and J is TRBJ2-7; either TRBD1 or TRBD2 may supply D (5 bases each). In germline, CDR1 is SGHKS, CDR2 YYEKEE (reference sequence). Trimming left V 4 bases short and J 9 bases short, with 23 bases between. The CDR3 covers 15 residues. The CDR3 loop is CASSAMGTGVAAQYF. CDR3 DNA sequence: TGTGCCAGCAGCGCGATGGGGACCGGGGTGGCTGCGCAGTACTTC.

This clone was counted a few times. The chain couples TRBV4-3 to TRBJ2-5; D unclear. Germline V gives CDR1 LGHNA, CDR2 YSLEER. The CDR3 contains 14 residues. Trimming stripped 2 bases from V and 1 base from J, with 8 bases between. CDR3 amino acids: CASSQSLSQETQYF. The CDR3 DNA follows: TGCGCCAGCAGCCAATCCCTTTCCCAAGAGACCCAGTACTTC.

This clone was counted between two and nine times. The gene calls are TRBV5-1 and TRBJ2-7, with 9 positions matching TRBD2. The CDR3 sequence is 13 residues long. V shed 7 bases, J shed 6 bases, and the junction held 8 bases outside the gene matches. Germline CDR1 and CDR2: SGHRS and YFSETQ. CDR3 sequence: CASGRREGLEQYF. CDR3 nucleotide sequence: TGCGCCAGCGGAAGGCGGGAGGGCCTCGAGCAGTACTTC.

The CDR3 here is CASSSPGDFADTQYF. Here the CDR3 DNA reads TGTGCCAGCAGCTCCCCAGGGGATTTTGCAGATACGCAGTATTTT. This rearrangement joins TRBV5-4 to TRBJ2-3; a possible D gene is TRBD1 (6 bases). Per germline, CDR1 SGHNT and CDR2 YYREEE (reference sequence). V was clipped by 3 bases and J by 4 bases, with 15 bases between them. The CDR3 is 15 amino acids.

The chain couples TRBV5-4 to TRBJ2-2, with TRBD2 matching 14 bases. V was clipped by 5 bases and J by 6 bases; unmatched bases: 9. The CDR3 runs to 17 residues. Per the germline V gene, CDR1 is SGHNT and CDR2 is YYREEE (reference sequence). The CDR3 bases are TGTGCCAGCAGACCTGGGCCGGGACTAGCGGGAGCCGGGGAGCTGTTTTTT. Its translation: CASRPGPGLAGAGELFF.

This clone was seen repeatedly, ten times or more. Germline and junction disagree at one end, which may indicate a read error. The chain uses TRBV7-9 and TRBJ2-7; D is undetermined. The CDR3 totals 13 residues. Germline V gene data show CDR1 as SEHNR and CDR2 as FQNEAQ (reference sequence). This chain's CDR3 is CASSRLGPNEEYF. The CDR3 DNA is TGTGCCAGCAGTCGCCTTGGGCCCAACGAGGAGTACTTC.